This is a list of T cell receptor beta chains from one sample in a study of cytomegalovirus exposure and HLA in healthy donors. Repertoires were generated with immunoSEQ multiplex PCR, while TCRdb's copy carries only in-frame clones and drops some. This table has 200,000 or so clones, approximately 82% appearing once. Sequencing input: PBMCs. All receptors come from a woman aged 18-29 years in good health and CMV-seropositive. Both conserved end residues are part of each CDR3. D genes are given only for firm matches. Expanded clones are given a class, and other clones once, few, many or no size at all.

j_call | d_call | clone_size | v_call | cdr3_nt | cdr3_aa
TRBJ2-2 | NA | NA | TRBV10-3 | TGTGCCATCAGTGAGTCGGGCCCAGACACCGGGGAGCTGTTTTTT | CAISESGPDTGELFF
TRBJ2-1 | NA | NA | TRBV5-4 | TGTGCCAGCTGGGACACCCGATACAATGAGCAGTTCTTC | CASWDTRYNEQFF
TRBJ1-1 | NA | NA | TRBV6-1 | TGTGCCAGCAGTTGGAACCCCGGGGGCACTGAAGCTTTCTTT | CASSWNPGGTEAFF
TRBJ1-6 | NA | NA | TRBV7-9 | TGTGGCTACAGGAGCTCCTATAATTCACCCCTCCACTTT | CGYRSSYNSPLHF
TRBJ1-2 | TRBD1 | NA | TRBV5-1 | TGCGCCAGCAGCTTCGCAGGGGGTCGGGACTATGGCTACACCTTC | CASSFAGGRDYGYTF
TRBJ2-7 | TRBD2 | few | TRBV23-1 | TGCGCCAGCAGTCAAACAGGACTAGCGGGACTTTACGAGCAGTACTTC | CASSQTGLAGLYEQYF
TRBJ2-2 | NA | NA | TRBV4-1 | TGCGCCAGCAGCCAACTGGGAGTGTTCGGGGAGCTGTTTTTT | CASSQLGVFGELFF
TRBJ2-2 | NA | NA | TRBV15 | TGTGCCACCGGGGCCAGTCTCACCGGGGAGCTGTTTTTT | CATGASLTGELFF
TRBJ2-5 | NA | NA | TRBV11-2 | TGTGCCAGCAGCGTGGCGGGGATGGAGACCCAGTACTTC | CASSVAGMETQYF
TRBJ1-1 | NA | NA | TRBV6-5 | TGTGCCAGCAGTTACTCAGCGGACACTGAAGCTTTCTTT | CASSYSADTEAFF
TRBJ2-1 | NA | NA | TRBV2 | TGTGCCAGCAGTGAAGTTCGGGGGGCCGGGAATGAGCAGTTCTTC | CASSEVRGAGNEQFF
TRBJ2-3 | NA | NA | TRBV7-2 | TGTGCCAGCAGCCCAGAGGGGGTTTATAGCGCAGATACGCAGTATTTT | CASSPEGVYSADTQYF
TRBJ2-3 | TRBD2 | NA | TRBV4-2 | TGTGCCAGCAGCCAATCCCCCAGACTAGCGGGGGGGCATAGCGGCACAGATACGCAGTATTTT | CASSQSPRLAGGHSGTDTQYF
TRBJ2-3 | NA | few | TRBV29-1 | TGCAGCGTTGGGGCGGGGGCCCTCACAGATACGCAGTATTTT | CSVGAGALTDTQYF
TRBJ1-1 | TRBD1 | NA | TRBV18 | TGTGCCAGCTCACCTTCAAGACAGGGGTTCAACACTGAAGCTTTCTTT | CASSPSRQGFNTEAFF
TRBJ2-1 | TRBD2 | NA | TRBV6-5 | TGTGCCAGCAGTTCGAGCGGGGTGTCCTACAATGAGCAGTTCTTC | CASSSSGVSYNEQFF
TRBJ2-1 | NA | NA | TRBV6-1 | TGTGCCAGCAGTGTATCGGGGAGCTCCTACAATGAGCAGTTCTTC | CASSVSGSSYNEQFF
TRBJ2-7 | TRBD2 | NA | TRBV4-2 | TGTGCCAGCAGCCAAGAAGGGCGGGGGGGCGAGCAGTACTTC | CASSQEGRGGEQYF
TRBJ2-3 | TRBD2 | NA | TRBV7-9 | TGTTCCAGCAGCCGCGGGGGGGCCGAGACAGATACGCAGTATTTT | CSSSRGGAETDTQYF
TRBJ2-5 | NA | few | TRBV7-2 | TGTGCCAGCAGCTTTTATGGGCCTCTAGAGACCCAGTACTTC | CASSFYGPLETQYF
TRBJ2-7 | TRBD1 | NA | TRBV28 | TGTGCCAGCAGTTCACCGGGACAGGGGGCTTTCGAGCAGTACTTC | CASSSPGQGAFEQYF
TRBJ2-1 | TRBD2 | NA | TRBV11-3 | TGTGCCAGCAGCTGGCGCGCGGGGGGAGGATCCTACAATGAGCAGTTCTTC | CASSWRAGGGSYNEQFF
TRBJ1-2 | NA | NA | TRBV18 | TGTGCCAGCTCACCGGTAACTAGCGGCTACACCTTC | CASSPVTSGYTF
TRBJ2-2 | NA | NA | TRBV30 | TGTGCCTGGAGTGTCCTGGGGGCGGTTACCGGGGAGCTGTTTTTT | CAWSVLGAVTGELFF
TRBJ1-2 | NA | once | TRBV16 | TGTGCCAGCAGCCAATCAGTTAGGGACATTCATCTATTGGGCTACACCTTC | CASSQSVRDIHLLGYTF
TRBJ2-4 | NA | few | TRBV18 | TGTGCCAGCTCAATGGGGCAGGGCCCTGAGTACTTC | CASSMGQGPEYF
TRBJ1-4 | TRBD1 | NA | TRBV10-2 | TGCGCCAGCAGTGAATGGGTTGTCCGGGACAGGGGCCCTCCGGAGTTTTTT | CASSEWVVRDRGPPEFF
TRBJ2-7 | NA | NA | TRBV29-1 | TGCAGCGCCCGGGGGACGGACTCCTACGAGCAGTACTTC | CSARGTDSYEQYF
TRBJ2-3 | TRBD1 | NA | TRBV30 | TGTGCCTGGAAACAGGGGGCAGATACGCAGTATTTT | CAWKQGADTQYF
TRBJ1-1 | TRBD1 | NA | TRBV6-7 | TGTGCCAGCAGTCTCCTACACAGGGGGCCAACTGAAGCTTTCTTT | CASSLLHRGPTEAFF
TRBJ1-1 | NA | NA | TRBV2 | TGTGCCAGCAGTCCTCGGATGGGGGCGCAAGCTTTCTTT | CASSPRMGAQAFF
TRBJ2-7 | TRBD1 | NA | TRBV15 | TGTGCCACCAGGGAGGACAGGAATTTTTACGAGCAGTACTTC | CATREDRNFYEQYF
TRBJ1-2 | TRBD1 | NA | TRBV7-9 | TGTGCCACCTCCGGGACAGGGGCCTATGGCTACACCTTC | CATSGTGAYGYTF
TRBJ1-2 | TRBD1 | NA | TRBV5-6 | TGTGCCAGCAGCTTGGGGATTGATGGGACAGGCTATGGCTACACCTTC | CASSLGIDGTGYGYTF
TRBJ1-4 | TRBD1 | NA | TRBV5-4 | TGTGCCAGCAGCCAGACAGGGGCTAATGAAAAACTGTTTTTT | CASSQTGANEKLFF